This entry describes one TCR beta chain. Its specificity is unknown. The data were obtained in a study of blood T cells in healthy people across ages. Study observations and caveats: Observed TCR beta diversity per million T cells went down as age went up. This fall followed a roughly linear course with age.

A second PCR, run for roughly 7 to 12 cycles, used a sample-barcoded 5' primer plus a J-beta primer mix. TCRdb re-called the 5' RACE reads with MiXCR, one entry per CDR3 protein. The table records more than 1.4 million distinct CDR3 sequences, around 39% of them present only once. Each donor was a healthy Caucasian individual from Russia, aged roughly 6 to 90. The sequencing sample was made of blood. The clonotype comes from a woman between 18 and 29 years old in good health.

The DNA of the CDR3 is TGTGCCAGCATCGCCCGCGGGACTAGCGGAGATAGCTCCTACAATGAGCAGTACTTC. Its translation: CASIARGTSGDSSYNEQYF. This rearrangement joins TRBV6-1 to TRBJ2-1, with 11 bases lining up with TRBD2. The J call may be incorrect, as the DNA end agrees better with TRBJ2-7. Germline lookup yields CDR1 MNHNS and CDR2 SASEGT. The CDR3 length is 19 residues.